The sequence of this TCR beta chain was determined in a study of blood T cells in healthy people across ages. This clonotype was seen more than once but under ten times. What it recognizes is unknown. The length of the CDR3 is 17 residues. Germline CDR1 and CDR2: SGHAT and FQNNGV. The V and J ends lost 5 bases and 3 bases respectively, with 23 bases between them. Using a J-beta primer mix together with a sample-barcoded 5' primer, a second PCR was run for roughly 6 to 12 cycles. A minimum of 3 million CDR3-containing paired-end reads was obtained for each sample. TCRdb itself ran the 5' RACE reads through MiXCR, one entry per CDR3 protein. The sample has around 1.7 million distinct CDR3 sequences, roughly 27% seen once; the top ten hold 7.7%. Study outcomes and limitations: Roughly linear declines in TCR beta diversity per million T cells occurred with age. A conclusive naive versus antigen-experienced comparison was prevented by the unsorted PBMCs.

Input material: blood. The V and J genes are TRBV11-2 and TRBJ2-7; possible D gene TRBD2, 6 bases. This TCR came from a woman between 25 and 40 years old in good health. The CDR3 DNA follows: TGTGCCAGCAGCATCAAACTAGCTGGAGGGCGCTGCTACGAGCAGTACTTC. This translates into CASSIKLAGGRCYEQYF.